The 26 T cell receptor beta chains below were found in one sample sequenced in a study of T-cell memory formation after mild COVID-19. From the 5' RACE reads, TCRdb called clonotypes with MiXCR, one entry per CDR3 protein. The sample contains around 510,000 distinct CDR3 sequences, about 22% of which appear only once. The specimen was PBMCs or a T cell subset sorted from them (not recorded which). These receptors were obtained from an adult woman who had mild COVID-19 (a few samples of this study predate the infection). Cell type and time point are not known.

The CDR3 here is CATSDSWVTSNTGELFF. DNA for the CDR3: TGTGCCACCAGTGATTCCTGGGTTACGTCGAACACCGGGGAGCTGTTTTTT. This sequence joins TRBV24-1 and TRBJ2-2, with D uncertain. Trimming stripped 2 bases from V and 0 bases from J, with 12 bases between. CDR3 size: 17 residues. The germline CDR1 and CDR2 sequences are KGHDR and SFDVKD.

This rearrangement joins TRBV12-3 or TRBV12-4 to TRBJ2-3; a possible D gene is TRBD2 (6 bases). The CDR3 contains 18 residues. V gave up 5 bases and J gave up 0 bases, with 21 bases separating them. The CDR3 DNA reads as TGTGCCAGCAGTCCCCGGGACTCCGTACCCTTTAGCACAGATACGCAGTATTTT. Residues: CASSPRDSVPFSTDTQYF.

The J gene is TRBJ2-1, the V gene TRBV5-5; D might be TRBD2 (6 bases). Germline CDR1 is SGHKS and CDR2 is YYEKEE (reference sequence). Trimming removed 2 bases from V and 10 bases from J, with 19 bases in between. The CDR3 runs to 15 residues. CDR3 region: CASSLAGSGDWEQFF. In nucleotides, the CDR3 is TGTGCCAGCAGCTTAGCCGGGTCGGGGGACTGGGAGCAGTTCTTC.

The chain is built from TRBV2 and TRBJ2-1; D gene ambiguous. The CDR3 has 13 amino acids. Trimming left V 0 bases short and J 12 bases short, with 12 bases between. The germline CDR1 and CDR2 sequences are SNHLY and FYNNEI. DNA for the CDR3: TGTGCCAGCAGTGAAGCGCTTCCGGGCCGGCAGTTCTTC. Translated: CASSEALPGRQFF.

This clonotype came up a few times. This sequence joins TRBV12-3 or TRBV12-4 and TRBJ2-3, with TRBD2 matching 9 bases. CDR3 size: 20 residues. V dropped 5 bases and J dropped 0; count of bases not matched to a gene: 18. CDR3 loop: CASSPSSGAVGGFSTDTQYF. CDR3 nucleotide sequence: TGTGCCAGCAGTCCATCTAGCGGGGCGGTAGGAGGGTTCAGCACAGATACGCAGTATTTT.

The V call is TRBV5-1, the J call TRBJ2-1, with 10 bases aligning to TRBD2. V was clipped by 0 bases and J by 0 bases; unmatched bases: 9. The CDR3 runs to 19 residues. From germline, CDR1 is SGHRS and CDR2 YFSETQ. CDR3 protein: CASSLVLAGCSSSYNEQFF. The CDR3 DNA follows: TGCGCCAGCAGCTTGGTACTAGCGGGATGCTCAAGCTCCTACAATGAGCAGTTCTTC.

The chain links TRBV6-5 to TRBJ2-1, with 10 positions matching TRBD1. Germline V gene sequence: CDR1 MNHEY, CDR2 SVGAGI. Trimming cost V 6 bases and J 8 bases; bases outside gene matches: 7. The CDR3 has 14 amino acids. The CDR3 sequence is CASRRDRGGDEQFF. CDR3 DNA sequence: TGTGCCAGCAGGAGGGACAGGGGTGGGGATGAGCAGTTCTTC.

This clonotype has only a few counts. The V call is TRBV4-2, the J call TRBJ2-7, with D hard to call. The CDR3 is 14 amino acids. Germline CDR1 and CDR2: LGHNA and YNFKEQ. Trimming cost V 0 bases and J 2 bases, with 8 bases left between them. CDR3: CASSQELAPYEQYF. CDR3 in DNA: TGTGCCAGCAGCCAAGAGCTGGCCCCCTACGAGCAGTACTTC.

This CDR3 is CASGRTGGVGEQYF. CDR3 in DNA: TGTGCCAGCGGTAGGACAGGGGGGGTAGGCGAGCAGTACTTC. V gene TRBV25-1 combines with J gene TRBJ2-7, with 10 bases aligning to TRBD1. With V trimmed by 8 bases and J by 6 bases, 10 bases remained unmatched. The germline CDR1 and CDR2 sequences are MGHDK and SYGVNS. The CDR3 length is 14 residues.

There are a few counts of this clonotype. V gene TRBV20-1 combines with J gene TRBJ1-1; TRBD1 matches 10 bases. CDR3 size: 17 residues. The germline V gene has CDR1 DFQATT and CDR2 SNEGSKA (reference sequence). With V trimmed by 0 bases and J by 3 bases, 10 bases remained unmatched. The CDR3 nucleotides read TGCAGTGCTAGAGATAGGGACAGGGGTGAAATTTACACTGAAGCTTTCTTT. Amino acids: CSARDRDRGEIYTEAFF.

V usage is TRBV6-5 and J usage is TRBJ1-4; no definite D call. Trimming stripped 0 bases from V and 8 bases from J, with 10 bases between. The CDR3 covers 14 residues. Germline V CDR1 and CDR2: MNHEY, SVGAGI. The CDR3 bases are TGTGCCAGCAGTTACTCGCAACGGAAAGAAAAACTGTTTTTT. This sequence encodes CASSYSQRKEKLFF.

The rearrangement uses TRBV5-1 and TRBJ2-2; D could derive from TRBD1 or TRBD2 (5 bases each). Germline CDR1 SGHRS, CDR2 YFSETQ. This CDR3 is 16 amino acids long. The V end lost 3 bases, the J end lost 3 bases, and 15 bases lay between the germline ends. The CDR3 loop is CASSSWDEHDTGELFF. As DNA, the CDR3 is TGCGCCAGCAGCTCTTGGGACGAGCACGACACCGGGGAGCTGTTTTTT.

This chain joins TRBV29-1 and TRBJ1-1; D call uncertain. Per germline, CDR1 SQVTM and CDR2 ANQGSEA. The V gene lost 3 bases and the J gene lost 1 base, with 9 bases spanning the gap. The CDR3 consists of 13 residues. The CDR3, as DNA: TGCAGCGTTGAGGTAAACGGGAACACTGAAGCTTTCTTT. Residues: CSVEVNGNTEAFF.

CDR3 in amino acids: CASSFLRGSGGRQETQYF. CDR3 coding DNA: TGCGCCAGCAGCTTCCTACGGGGTAGCGGGGGGCGCCAAGAGACCCAGTACTTC. The chain joins TRBV5-1 to TRBJ2-5; 10 bases align to TRBD2. With 2 bases clipped from V and 1 base from J, the junction kept 11 bases outside the gene matches. CDR1 and CDR2 (germline): SGHRS, YFSETQ. This CDR3 contains 18 residues.

The chain couples TRBV29-1 to TRBJ2-7, with 7 positions matching TRBD2. Germline CDR1 SQVTM, CDR2 ANQGSEA. J gave up 4 bases and V 5 bases, and 14 bases lay outside the gene matches. There are 15 residues in the CDR3. In DNA, the CDR3 is TGCAGCGTTTCAACCGGGACTACCGGCCCATACGAGCAGTACTTC. Translated: CSVSTGTTGPYEQYF.

This clonotype has just a few counts. V is TRBV5-1 and J is TRBJ2-5; TRBD1 agrees at 10 bases. Looked up from germline, CDR1 is SGHRS and CDR2 is YFSETQ. The CDR3 is made up of 16 amino acids. With V trimmed by 4 bases and J by 3 bases, 9 bases remained unmatched. Written as DNA, the CDR3 is TGCGCCAGCAGCCCCTCCGCGACAGGGGGCAAAGAGACCCAGTACTTC. Its protein is CASSPSATGGKETQYF.

This clonotype was detected ten times or more. This chain links TRBV29-1 with TRBJ2-3; no clear D. The CDR3 is 11 residues long. The germline CDR1 and CDR2 sequences are SQVTM and ANQGSEA. The ends were cut back, 3 bases at V and 5 bases at J, with 6 bases in the middle. CDR3 residues: CSVDWRDTQYF. CDR3 DNA sequence: TGCAGCGTTGATTGGAGAGATACGCAGTATTTT.

This rearrangement joins TRBV29-1 to TRBJ2-3, with D perhaps matching TRBD2 (7 bases). CDR3 length equals 13 residues. Germline values: CDR1 SQVTM, CDR2 ANQGSEA. V dropped 3 bases and J dropped 3 bases, with 10 bases sitting between them. The chain's CDR3 is CSVEGGPTDTQYF. As DNA, the CDR3 is TGCAGCGTTGAGGGGGGGCCTACAGATACGCAGTATTTT.

This sequence joins TRBV25-1 and TRBJ1-1; 7 nucleotides match TRBD1. The CDR3 covers 13 residues. Germline V CDR1 and CDR2: MGHDK, SYGVNS. The V and J ends lost 7 bases and 6 bases, in that order; junction bases with no gene match: 8. CDR3 DNA sequence: TGTGCCAGCATTGGAGGGGGCGCCTCTGAAGCTTTCTTT. Translation gives CASIGGGASEAFF.

This clonotype was seen repeatedly, ten times or more. This chain links TRBV4-1 with TRBJ2-1; either TRBD1 or TRBD2 may supply D (5 bases each). Germline CDR1 is MGHRA and CDR2 is YSYEKL. Trimming pared 4 bases from V and 8 bases from J, leaving 21 bases between. This CDR3 contains 16 residues. As DNA, the CDR3 is TGCGCCAGCAGCCTCACCGTGGTGGGGGAGTTCTATGAGCAGTTCTTC. Translating gives CASSLTVVGEFYEQFF.

This chain connects TRBV14 to TRBJ2-1; D gene unclear. This CDR3 has 15 amino acids. V lost 1 base to trimming and J lost 7 bases, with 14 bases between them. The germline gives CDR1 SGHDN, CDR2 FVKESK. The CDR3 region is CASSQVGRLGNEQFF. The DNA of the CDR3 is TGTGCCAGCAGCCAAGTCGGGCGGCTCGGAAATGAGCAGTTCTTC.

This rearrangement joins TRBV19 to TRBJ1-1, with 10 nucleotides matching TRBD1. The V gene's germline CDR1 is LNHDA and CDR2 SQIVND (reference sequence). The CDR3 has 14 amino acids. With 7 bases clipped from V and 1 base from J, the junction kept 3 bases outside the gene matches. The CDR3 DNA reads as TGTGCCAGTATCGGGACAGGGGAGAACACTGAAGCTTTCTTT. It encodes CASIGTGENTEAFF.

This clonotype turned up a few times. The rearrangement links TRBV6-2 or TRBV6-3 to TRBJ2-1; D call uncertain. The CDR3 length is 12 residues. Trimming removed 6 bases at V and 6 bases at J, with 9 bases between. Germline CDR1 is MNHEY and CDR2 is SVGEGT. The chain's CDR3 is CASSPPFNEQFF. CDR3 sequence (DNA): TGTGCCAGCAGCCCCCCCTTCAATGAGCAGTTCTTC.

The chain joins TRBV19 to TRBJ1-1, with TRBD1 identical over 8 bases. This CDR3 region has 14 residues. Unmatched junction bases numbered 6, after V lost 5 bases and J lost 4 bases. Germline V gene sequence: CDR1 LNHDA, CDR2 SQIVND (reference sequence). CDR3 nucleotide sequence: TGTGCCAGTAGTCCCCAGGACAGGGCCACTGAAGCTTTCTTT. Amino acids: CASSPQDRATEAFF.

The sample holds a few counts of this clonotype. The gene calls are TRBV7-2 and TRBJ1-2, with D maybe TRBD1 (6 bases). Trimming stripped 6 bases from V and 8 bases from J, with 16 bases between. Germline lookup yields CDR1 SGHTA and CDR2 FQGNSA. There are 13 residues in the CDR3. In DNA, the CDR3 is TGTGCCAGCAGTACAGGGCGGGTTATCGGCTACACCTTC. Translated: CASSTGRVIGYTF. Filled out from reference TRBV7-2 and TRBJ1-2, the complete variable domain reads GAGVSQSPSNKVTEKGKDVELRCDPISGHTALYWYRQSLGQGLEFLIYFQGNSAPDKSGLPSDRFSAERTGGSVSTLTIQRTQQEDSAVYLCASSTGRVIGYTFGSGTRLTVV.

The chain employs TRBV7-9 and TRBJ1-1; D may be TRBD1 (6 bases). Germline CDR1 reads SEHNR; CDR2 reads FQNEAQ (reference sequence). The CDR3 sequence is 15 residues long. Trimming removed 4 bases at V and 4 bases at J, with 16 bases between. The chain's CDR3 is CASSSPLGGGTEAFF. CDR3 DNA: TGTGCCAGCAGCTCACCACTCGGAGGGGGCACTGAAGCTTTCTTT. The full variable domain, rest sourced from reference TRBV7-9 and TRBJ1-1, is DTGVSQNPRHKITKRGQNVTFRCDPISEHNRLYWYRQTLGQGPEFLTYFQNEAQLEKSRLLSDRFSAERPKGSFSTLEIQRTEQGDSAMYLCASSSPLGGGTEAFFGQGTRLTVV.